The entry below describes one TCR beta chain. No antigen is known for it. Base qualities were left out, and no much larger clone turns up one base away. The data originate from a study of control samples from healthy donors and cancer patients (TCRdb year 2020). Receptor amplification or capture employed the immunoSEQ multiplex PCR assay. In TCRdb, the immuneACCESS table is reduced to in-frame sequences with V and J assigned. These tables do not hold every clone; where another copy was compared, an unresolved V gene accounts for under half, and the others remain unexplained. The table for this sample lists roughly 76,000 clones; over 85% of them were counted only once. About 1.3% of the sample is taken by the ten largest. The TCR sequence derives from a woman in her thirties or forties with lung cancer. Specimen: PBMCs.

CDR3 loop: CASSPGEGVDRLFF. Here is the DNA: TGTGCCAGCAGCCCCGGGGAGGGGGTCGATCGGCTTTTCTTT. This chain is built from TRBV3-1 (or the pseudogene TRBV3-2) and TRBJ1-1, and possibly TRBD1, on 6 matching bases. Including the terminal cysteine and phenylalanine, the CDR3 comprises 14 residues. Here the CDR3 DNA is all that survives: 42 bases in frame from base 1. The junction carries 22 bases between V and J, which are trimmed by 4 bases and 13 bases respectively. From the germline V gene (reference sequence), CDR1 is LGHDT and CDR2 is YNNKEL.